Listed below are T cell receptor beta chains from one sample, sequenced in a study of T cells in Graves' hyperthyroidism and ophthalmopathy. Via MiXCR, TCRdb re-called the multiplex PCR reads, giving one row per CDR3 protein. This table has around 690,000 distinct CDR3 sequences, around 20% appearing once. Source material: blood. These receptors were taken from a man in his thirties or forties with Graves' ophthalmopathy. Each CDR3 is given with its conserved first and last residue. Fields, in order: CDR3 length, V gene, clone size, D gene, J gene, CDR3 DNA, CDR3 protein. The D gene is left open where the match is weak. Size values are once, few and many counts, or a class for expanded clones, and some rows have none.

len: 15; v_gene: TRBV11-2; abundance: few; d_gene: -; j_gene: TRBJ2-4; CDR3nt: TGTGCCAGCAGCTTCCCTGGAAAGGCCAAAAACATTCAGTACTTC; CDR3aa: CASSFPGKAKNIQYF
len: 12; v_gene: TRBV20-1; abundance: -; d_gene: TRBD1; j_gene: TRBJ1-1; CDR3nt: TGCAGTGACAGGGGGGGCCAAAGGAGAGCTTTCTTT; CDR3aa: CSDRGGQRRAFF
len: 16; v_gene: TRBV5-4; abundance: -; d_gene: -; j_gene: TRBJ2-2; CDR3nt: TGTGCCAGCAGCTCCCAGGGTTTACCTAACACCGGGGAGCTGTTTTTT; CDR3aa: CASSSQGLPNTGELFF
len: 14; v_gene: TRBV2; abundance: few; d_gene: -; j_gene: TRBJ1-1; CDR3nt: TGTGCCAGCAGTGAAAGACAGTGGAACACTGAAGCTTTCTTT; CDR3aa: CASSERQWNTEAFF
len: 15; v_gene: TRBV6-1; abundance: many; d_gene: -; j_gene: TRBJ2-4; CDR3nt: TGTGCCAGCAGGATCCGGGACAATCTCCCACCTTCCGAGTACTTC; CDR3aa: CASRIRDNLPPSEYF
len: 15; v_gene: TRBV4-2; abundance: many; d_gene: TRBD2; j_gene: TRBJ2-1; CDR3nt: TGTGCCAGCAGCCAAGGGGGACTAGACTACAATGAGCAGTTCTTC; CDR3aa: CASSQGGLDYNEQFF
len: 15; v_gene: TRBV7-2; abundance: -; d_gene: -; j_gene: TRBJ2-1; CDR3nt: -; CDR3aa: CASSLVGQGTTWKFF
len: 14; v_gene: TRBV7-9; abundance: many; d_gene: TRBD2; j_gene: TRBJ2-5; CDR3nt: TGTGCCAGCAGCTCACTAGCGGGCCAAGAGACCCAGTACTTC; CDR3aa: CASSSLAGQETQYF
len: 17; v_gene: TRBV27; abundance: few; d_gene: TRBD2; j_gene: TRBJ2-5; CDR3nt: TGTGCCAGCAGTCCTTACTTGACTAGCGGGAGGGGAGAGACCCAGTACTTC; CDR3aa: CASSPYLTSGRGETQYF
len: 15; v_gene: TRBV27; abundance: many; d_gene: TRBD2; j_gene: TRBJ2-5; CDR3nt: TGTGCCAGCAGTTTCCTAGCGGGAGCCGTAGAGACCCAGTACTTC; CDR3aa: CASSFLAGAVETQYF
len: 15; v_gene: TRBV12-3/TRBV12-4; abundance: few; d_gene: TRBD2; j_gene: TRBJ2-2; CDR3nt: TGTGCCAGCAGGAGGTGGGACTACAACACCGGGGAGCTGTTTTTT; CDR3aa: CASRRWDYNTGELFF
len: 14; v_gene: TRBV28; abundance: few; d_gene: -; j_gene: TRBJ1-2; CDR3nt: TGTGCCAGCAGTTCCCCGGACAAGAGCTATGGCTACACCTTC; CDR3aa: CASSSPDKSYGYTF
len: 13; v_gene: TRBV6-2/TRBV6-3; abundance: -; d_gene: -; j_gene: TRBJ1-1; CDR3nt: TGTGCCAGCAAGGTGGAAAGGGGCACTGAAGCTTTCTTT; CDR3aa: CASKVERGTEAFF
len: 13; v_gene: TRBV11-2; abundance: many; d_gene: -; j_gene: TRBJ1-1; CDR3nt: TGTGCCAGCAGCTTAGGAGAGTGGACTGAAGCTTTCTTT; CDR3aa: CASSLGEWTEAFF
len: 17; v_gene: TRBV7-9; abundance: once; d_gene: -; j_gene: TRBJ2-6; CDR3nt: TGTGCCAGTAGTCGTCGTAGTCAAGCCTCTGGGGCCAACGTCCTGACTTTC; CDR3aa: CASSRRSQASGANVLTF
len: 20; v_gene: TRBV4-1; abundance: -; d_gene: TRBD2; j_gene: TRBJ2-1; CDR3nt: TGTGCCAGCAGCCAAGATCCTAGGGGACTAGCGGGAGTCTGGAGTAATGAGCAGTTCTTC; CDR3aa: CASSQDPRGLAGVWSNEQFF
len: 13; v_gene: TRBV10-3; abundance: few; d_gene: -; j_gene: TRBJ2-5; CDR3nt: TGTGCCATCAGTGGGACCCCGACGGAGACCCAGTACTTC; CDR3aa: CAISGTPTETQYF
len: 13; v_gene: TRBV28; abundance: few; d_gene: -; j_gene: TRBJ2-1; CDR3nt: TGTGCCAGCAGGGACGGGACTCGCAATGAGCAGTTCTTC; CDR3aa: CASRDGTRNEQFF
len: 16; v_gene: TRBV19; abundance: -; d_gene: -; j_gene: TRBJ1-1; CDR3nt: TGTGCCAGTAGTACACTCAGCCGCACAGGGAACACTGAAGCTTTCTTT; CDR3aa: CASSTLSRTGNTEAFF
len: 14; v_gene: TRBV7-9; abundance: -; d_gene: TRBD1; j_gene: TRBJ2-7; CDR3nt: TGTGCCAGCAGCCGTAAGGGACAGGGGGCCGAGCAGTACTTC; CDR3aa: CASSRKGQGAEQYF
len: 14; v_gene: TRBV7-3; abundance: -; d_gene: -; j_gene: TRBJ1-4; CDR3nt: TGTGCCAGCAGCTTCCGACGGCCTAATGAAAAACTGTTTTTT; CDR3aa: CASSFRRPNEKLFF
len: 15; v_gene: TRBV4-3; abundance: few; d_gene: -; j_gene: TRBJ2-1; CDR3nt: TGCGCCAGCAGCCAAGTTCTAGGGGAGAGCAATGAGCAGTTCTTC; CDR3aa: CASSQVLGESNEQFF
len: 17; v_gene: TRBV4-1; abundance: few; d_gene: -; j_gene: TRBJ1-5; CDR3nt: TGCGCCAGCAGCCAAGAGCCAGGACCTTATAGCAATCAGCCCCAGCATTTT; CDR3aa: CASSQEPGPYSNQPQHF
len: 11; v_gene: TRBV3-1; abundance: few; d_gene: -; j_gene: TRBJ2-2; CDR3nt: TGTGCCAGCAGCCAGCTAGGGGAGCTGTTTTTT; CDR3aa: CASSQLGELFF
len: 13; v_gene: TRBV14; abundance: many; d_gene: -; j_gene: TRBJ2-2; CDR3nt: TGTGCCAGCAGCCAAGATCGTACCGGGGAGCTGTTTTTT; CDR3aa: CASSQDRTGELFF
len: 10; v_gene: TRBV19; abundance: few; d_gene: -; j_gene: TRBJ1-2; CDR3nt: TGTGCCAGCGGGAGCAGCGGCTACACCTTC; CDR3aa: CASGSSGYTF
len: 13; v_gene: TRBV5-1; abundance: -; d_gene: -; j_gene: TRBJ2-6; CDR3nt: TGCGCCAGCAGTCGAGACGGGGCCAACGTCCTGACTTTC; CDR3aa: CASSRDGANVLTF
len: 19; v_gene: TRBV6-6; abundance: many; d_gene: -; j_gene: TRBJ2-1; CDR3nt: TGTGCCAGCAGTTACTCGAGTGTAGGCGGGAAGAGCTCCTACAATGAGCAGTTCTTC; CDR3aa: CASSYSSVGGKSSYNEQFF
len: 15; v_gene: TRBV11-2; abundance: many; d_gene: -; j_gene: TRBJ2-2; CDR3nt: TGTGCCAGTAAACTCGGGCCTCTCTCGTCCGGGGAGCTGTTTTTT; CDR3aa: CASKLGPLSSGELFF
len: 16; v_gene: TRBV4-3; abundance: -; d_gene: TRBD1; j_gene: TRBJ2-4; CDR3nt: TGCGCCAGCAGCCCGGGACAGGGGGTAGCCAAAAACATTCAGTACTTC; CDR3aa: CASSPGQGVAKNIQYF
len: 19; v_gene: TRBV10-3; abundance: many; d_gene: TRBD2; j_gene: TRBJ2-1; CDR3nt: TGTGCCATCAGTGAGTCGACTAGCGGGAGACGGAGTTCCTACAATGAGCAGTTCTTC; CDR3aa: CAISESTSGRRSSYNEQFF
len: 14; v_gene: TRBV30; abundance: -; d_gene: TRBD2; j_gene: TRBJ2-2; CDR3nt: TGTGCCTGGAGGTTAGCGGGAAACACCGGGGAGCTGTTTTTT; CDR3aa: CAWRLAGNTGELFF
len: 13; v_gene: TRBV6-1; abundance: -; d_gene: -; j_gene: TRBJ1-2; CDR3nt: TGTGCCAGCAGCCCAAGAGCAGGGGATGGCTACACCTTC; CDR3aa: CASSPRAGDGYTF
len: 15; v_gene: TRBV27; abundance: -; d_gene: TRBD1; j_gene: TRBJ2-1; CDR3nt: TGTGCCAGCAGTTTAATTCGTCAGGGGGCAGGTGAGCAGTTCTTC; CDR3aa: CASSLIRQGAGEQFF
len: 15; v_gene: TRBV5-1; abundance: many; d_gene: -; j_gene: TRBJ2-5; CDR3nt: TGCGCCAGCAGCTTGGGGGAGCGTTCGGGAGAGACCCAGTACTTC; CDR3aa: CASSLGERSGETQYF
len: 14; v_gene: TRBV20-1; abundance: many; d_gene: -; j_gene: TRBJ1-2; CDR3nt: TGCAGTGCTAGAGTTCAGGGTGAGGGATATGGCTACACCTTC; CDR3aa: CSARVQGEGYGYTF
len: 14; v_gene: TRBV6-1; abundance: -; d_gene: -; j_gene: TRBJ2-7; CDR3nt: TGTGCCAGCAGTATCCGTGTTAGCAGCTACGAGCAGTACTTC; CDR3aa: CASSIRVSSYEQYF
len: 14; v_gene: TRBV3-1; abundance: -; d_gene: TRBD1; j_gene: TRBJ2-5; CDR3nt: TGTGCCAGCGCCGGACAGGGGGCTAGGGAGACCCAGTACTTC; CDR3aa: CASAGQGARETQYF
len: 13; v_gene: TRBV2; abundance: -; d_gene: -; j_gene: TRBJ1-1; CDR3nt: TGTGCCAGCTTACAGGGCATGAACACTGAAGCTTTCTTT; CDR3aa: CASLQGMNTEAFF
len: 14; v_gene: TRBV6-5; abundance: few; d_gene: -; j_gene: TRBJ1-6; CDR3nt: TGTGCCAGCAGTTACTCCGGCGGAAATTCACCCCTCCACTTT; CDR3aa: CASSYSGGNSPLHF
len: 15; v_gene: TRBV6-5; abundance: many; d_gene: -; j_gene: TRBJ2-7; CDR3nt: TGTGCCAGCAGTTACTCGCCCATAGACCGCTACGAGCAGTACTTC; CDR3aa: CASSYSPIDRYEQYF
len: 14; v_gene: TRBV4-1; abundance: -; d_gene: -; j_gene: TRBJ2-7; CDR3nt: TGCGCCAGCAGCCGCGACCCCTTGGACCCAAAGCAGTACTTC; CDR3aa: CASSRDPLDPKQYF
len: 17; v_gene: TRBV30; abundance: -; d_gene: -; j_gene: TRBJ2-1; CDR3nt: TGCGCCAGCAGCCAAGATCACTGGCAGCGACCCGACAATGAGCAGTTCTTC; CDR3aa: CASSQDHWQRPDNEQFF
len: 14; v_gene: TRBV29-1; abundance: few; d_gene: -; j_gene: TRBJ1-1; CDR3nt: TGCAGCGTTGAGGTCCCAGGGGCACGGACTGAAGCTTTCTTT; CDR3aa: CSVEVPGARTEAFF
len: 15; v_gene: TRBV12-3/TRBV12-4; abundance: -; d_gene: -; j_gene: TRBJ1-5; CDR3nt: TGTGCCAGCAGTTCCCTGGGCAGGGGCAATCAGCCCCAGCATTTT; CDR3aa: CASSSLGRGNQPQHF
len: 12; v_gene: TRBV24-1; abundance: -; d_gene: TRBD1; j_gene: TRBJ2-7; CDR3nt: TGTGCCACCAGCGGACAGGGCAACGAGCAGTACTTC; CDR3aa: CATSGQGNEQYF
len: 15; v_gene: TRBV30; abundance: -; d_gene: -; j_gene: TRBJ2-1; CDR3nt: TGTGCCTGGACCGAAGGATGGGACTCTTACAATGAGCAGTTCTTC; CDR3aa: CAWTEGWDSYNEQFF
len: 14; v_gene: TRBV20-1; abundance: many; d_gene: -; j_gene: TRBJ2-1; CDR3nt: TGCAGTGCTAGAGGGAGGAGGGGCTACAATGAGCAGTTCTTC; CDR3aa: CSARGRRGYNEQFF